The 19 T cell receptor beta chains below all came from one sample that was sequenced in a study of early T cells in non-severe SARS-CoV-2 infection. TCRdb redid the calling of the 5' RACE reads with MiXCR, one entry per CDR3 protein. The table includes 77,000 or so distinct CDR3 sequences, more than 14% detected once. Sequencing used whole blood, obtained at baseline. The origin of the receptors is an adult who was a healthcare worker with PCR-confirmed SARS-CoV-2 infection or an uninfected control (not recorded which).

This clonotype was observed at least ten times. The chain carries TRBV19 and TRBJ2-3; D gene ambiguous. Germline lookup yields CDR1 LNHDA and CDR2 SQIVND (reference sequence). The V gene lost 6 bases and the J gene lost 1 base, with 8 bases spanning the gap. There are 13 residues in the CDR3. The DNA for the CDR3 is TGTGCCAGTAGCGATCGGGGCACAGATACGCAGTATTTT. Protein sequence: CASSDRGTDTQYF.

This clonotype was counted only a few times. The rearrangement joins TRBV12-3 or TRBV12-4 to TRBJ2-4; the match to TRBD2 covers 9 bases. The J segment lost 5 bases and the V segment lost 3 bases, leaving 8 bases of the junction unmatched. The CDR3 is 16 amino acids. The CDR3: CASSLGAGGPENIQYF. CDR3 in DNA: TGTGCCAGCAGTTTGGGCGCGGGAGGGCCGGAAAACATTCAGTACTTC.

Regarding this clonotype: A read error is likely, as this CDR3 ends without the conserved phenylalanine or tryptophan. Because the CDR3's place on the DNA is in doubt, the DNA is left out and the CDR3 is given as listed by TCRdb. The chain uses TRBV5-6 and TRBJ1-4; TRBD1, the table's D call, lacks a check against the DNA. The CDR3 length equals 11 residues, ends included. Germline V gives CDR1 SGHDT, CDR2 YYEEEE. The chain's CDR3 is CASSLNREVFL.

V and J are TRBV20-1 and TRBJ2-2, with TRBD2 as a possible D gene (6 bases). Trimming stripped 6 bases from V and 1 base from J, with 12 bases between. Germline CDR1 and CDR2: DFQATT and SNEGSKA (reference sequence). The CDR3 has 14 amino acids. CDR3 residues: CSARTAGNTGELFF. CDR3 nucleotide sequence: TGCAGTGCGAGAACAGCGGGGAACACCGGGGAGCTGTTTTTT.

This chain uses TRBV12-3 or TRBV12-4 with TRBJ1-5; maybe TRBD1 (5 bases). V was clipped by 7 bases and J by 7 bases, with 11 bases between them. The CDR3 length is 12 residues. CDR3 loop: CASKDSYQPQHF. The DNA of the CDR3 is TGTGCCAGCAAAGACAGCTACCAGCCCCAGCATTTT.

In this sample, this clonotype turned up a few times. The chain employs TRBV29-1 and TRBJ2-3; D gene ambiguous. Between the trimmed V and J ends, which lost 0 bases and 3 bases, there was a span of 7 bases. The CDR3 covers 13 residues. Germline loops: CDR1 SQVTM, CDR2 ANQGSEA. DNA for the CDR3: TGCAGCGTTGAAGAAGGTAGTACAGATACGCAGTATTTT. Encoded protein: CSVEEGSTDTQYF.

This clonotype was counted a few times. This sequence joins TRBV5-4 and TRBJ2-7; 11 positions agree with TRBD1. The CDR3 consists of 15 residues. The trim removed 4 bases at V and 3 bases at J, leaving 6 bases unmatched. The germline CDR1 and CDR2 sequences are SGHNT and YYREEE (reference sequence). CDR3 DNA: TGTGCCAGCAGCCCCGGACAGGGGGCTAACTACGAGCAGTACTTC. Encoded protein: CASSPGQGANYEQYF.

This clonotype occurred many times. J is TRBJ2-5 and V is TRBV19, with D uncertain. This CDR3 is 12 amino acids long. The V and J ends lost 5 bases and 4 bases respectively, with 8 bases between them. Germline V lookup: CDR1 LNHDA, CDR2 SQIVND (reference sequence). The CDR3 DNA sequence: TGTGCCAGTAGTTTCCTCGGAGAGACCCAGTACTTC. The encoded protein is CASSFLGETQYF.

This clonotype was recorded at least ten times. The chain has TRBV9 and TRBJ1-2; no clear D. CDR1 and CDR2 from the germline V gene are SGDLS and YYNGEE. V lost 0 bases and J lost 0, with 6 bases in between. There are 14 residues in the CDR3. CDR3 amino acids: CASSVALPNYGYTF. CDR3 bases: TGTGCCAGCAGCGTAGCCCTCCCTAACTATGGCTACACCTTC.

The CDR3 here is CAGGTVTYEQYF. In DNA form, the CDR3 reads TGTGCCGGGGGGACAGTCACCTACGAGCAGTACTTC. The chain joins TRBV30 to TRBJ2-7; maybe TRBD1 (7 bases). V lost 8 bases and J lost 2, with 13 bases in between. CDR1 and CDR2 from the germline V gene are GTSNPN and SVGIG (reference sequence). This CDR3 contains 12 residues. The whole variable domain, remainder taken from reference TRBV30 and TRBJ2-7, is SQTIHQWPATLVQPVGSPLSLECTVEGTSNPNLYWYRQAAGRGLQLLFYSVGIGQISSEVPQNLSASRPQDRQFILSSKKLLLSDSGFYLCAGGTVTYEQYFGPGTRLTVT.

This clonotype was observed a few times. V is TRBV29-1 and J is TRBJ1-1, with D hard to call. Germline CDR1 and CDR2: SQVTM and ANQGSEA. The CDR3 sequence is 11 residues long. Trimming removed 6 bases at V and 1 base at J, with 6 bases between. The CDR3 bases are TGCAGCGTCCACACGAACACTGAAGCTTTCTTT. It encodes CSVHTNTEAFF.

At least ten counts were recorded for this clonotype. The chain carries TRBV6-1 and TRBJ2-3, with TRBD2 matching over 7 bases. The ends lost 6 bases at V and 0 bases at J; junction bases unmatched: 9. Germline V gene lookup returns CDR1 MNHNS and CDR2 SASEGT. This CDR3 region has 16 residues. In nucleotides, the CDR3 is TGTGCCAGCAGCCTACAGCAGGGAGGGAGCACAGATACGCAGTATTTT. It is translated as CASSLQQGGSTDTQYF.

This clonotype has a handful of counts. The chain's CDR3 is CASRPWTDSTDTQYF. CDR3 DNA: TGCGCCAGCAGACCCTGGACAGATTCCACAGATACGCAGTATTTT. The rearrangement uses TRBV5-1 and TRBJ2-3, with D perhaps matching TRBD1 (6 bases). The CDR3 totals 15 residues. The ends were cut back, 5 bases at V and 2 bases at J, with 15 bases in the middle. Germline V gene lookup returns CDR1 SGHRS and CDR2 YFSETQ.

This clonotype was counted a few times. The genes are TRBV7-9 and TRBJ1-2; D unclear. In germline, CDR1 is SEHNR, CDR2 FQNEAQ (reference sequence). V lost 5 bases and J lost 9, with 16 bases in between. This CDR3 has 13 amino acids. CDR3 loop: CASSLLQRNSYTF. Written as DNA, the CDR3 is TGTGCCAGCAGCCTATTACAGCGAAATAGCTACACCTTC.

The V call is TRBV19, the J call TRBJ2-1, with no clear D. The CDR3 runs to 13 residues. Looked up from germline, CDR1 is LNHDA and CDR2 is SQIVND (reference sequence). With 10 bases removed from V and 3 bases from J, the gap between germline ends came to 13 bases. The CDR3 sequence is CATHPGVYNEQFF. CDR3 nucleotide sequence: TGTGCCACCCACCCTGGGGTCTACAATGAGCAGTTCTTC.

The chain employs TRBV6-5 and TRBJ1-2; 7 bases line up with TRBD1. Germline-derived CDR1 and CDR2 are MNHEY and SVGAGI. V was clipped by 6 bases and J by 13 bases; unmatched bases: 14. The CDR3 has 13 amino acids. The CDR3 loop reads CASSPSPDRASTF. Written as DNA, the CDR3 is TGTGCCAGCAGCCCATCCCCCGACAGGGCAAGCACCTTC.

This chain joins TRBV20-1 and TRBJ1-2; a weak D match, TRBD1 (5 bases). The ends were cut back, 5 bases at V and 1 base at J, with 8 bases in the middle. The CDR3 length is 12 residues. Germline V gene sequence: CDR1 DFQATT, CDR2 SNEGSKA (reference sequence). The CDR3 bases are TGCAGTGCTCGTCAGGGTAACTATGGCTACACCTTC. Its protein product is CSARQGNYGYTF.

The genes are TRBV11-2 and TRBJ2-7, with D possibly matching TRBD2 (5 bases). The CDR3 has 14 residues. V lost 0 bases and J 6 bases, leaving 12 bases between the germline ends. Germline V gene data show CDR1 as SGHAT and CDR2 as FQNNGV. The CDR3 sequence: CASSLDVGRGEQYF. The CDR3 coding sequence is TGTGCCAGCAGCTTAGATGTGGGTCGGGGCGAGCAGTACTTC.

This clonotype showed up just a few times. The chain employs TRBV9 and TRBJ1-2, with D possibly matching TRBD1 (5 bases). Germline CDR1 SGDLS, CDR2 YYNGEE. The CDR3 has 14 residues. V was cut by 4 bases and J by 3 bases, with 13 bases left in between. The CDR3 DNA reads as TGTGCCAGCAGCCATCCTGACAGACACTATGGCTACACCTTC. This gives the protein CASSHPDRHYGYTF. The full variable domain, its missing parts supplied by reference TRBV9 and TRBJ1-2, is DSGVTQTPKHLITATGQRVTLRCSPRSGDLSVYWYQQSLDQGLQFLIQYYNGEERAKGNILERFSAQQFPDLHSELNLSSLELGDSALYFCASSHPDRHYGYTFGSGTRLTVV.